This T cell receptor beta chain derives from a study of CD8 T cells in acute hepatitis C reinfection. Time point described: naive CD8 control sorted from an acute-time-point sample. People who inject drugs in the Montreal Hepatitis C Cohort were donors. Surface staining used CD3, CD8 and CD45RO, with dead cells excluded. Clones were read by immunoSEQ multiplex PCR, and TCRdb kept only the in-frame ones, dropping some. The table lists 30,000 to 40,000 clones, about 87% of them singletons. Whole-study findings and limits: Differing sequencing approaches may have limited exact matches to other epitopes. Preferential TRBV04 and TRBV06 usage appeared in all groups and was not explained by the naive pool.

This CDR3 has 13 residues. The V gene lost 7 bases and the J gene lost 3 bases, with 7 bases spanning the gap. In the case of this clone: What it recognizes is unknown.

The chain combines TRBV23-1 with TRBJ2-6; D not resolved. TRBV23-1 qualifies as an ORF whose function is uncertain. The sample comprised naive CD8+ T cells from PBMCs. The clonotype was recovered from a man aged 25-45 years with chronic hepatitis C. The CDR3 is CASTALGANVLTF. CDR3 DNA: TGCGCCAGCACAGCACTTGGGGCCAACGTCCTGACTTTC.